Listed below are T cell receptor beta chains from one sample, sequenced in a study of blood T cell repertoires in COVID-19. Profiled with immunoSEQ multiplex PCR; TCRdb holds only in-frame clones, not every one. The sample contains 200,000 to 300,000 clones, roughly 91% of which appear only once. The sample taken for sequencing was peripheral blood. These TCRs come from a man aged 25 to 40 with COVID-19, enrolled during active disease. Both conserved end residues are part of each CDR3. A D gene is named only where the DNA matches it firmly. Not all rows give a size; the values are once, few, many and, for expanded clones, a class.

abundance: once
v_gene: TRBV11-1
j_gene: TRBJ1-1
d_gene: .
CDR3aa: CASSQGQGTEAFF
CDR3nt: TGTGCCAGCAGCCAGGGCCAGGGCACTGAAGCTTTCTTT

abundance: .
v_gene: TRBV19
j_gene: TRBJ1-2
d_gene: .
CDR3aa: CASSIGGQNYGYTF
CDR3nt: TGTGCCAGTAGTATAGGGGGCCAAAACTATGGCTACACCTTC

abundance: .
v_gene: TRBV27
j_gene: TRBJ1-5
d_gene: .
CDR3aa: CASRDSFGQPQHF
CDR3nt: TGTGCCAGCAGGGACAGTTTCGGTCAGCCCCAGCATTTT

abundance: .
v_gene: TRBV28
j_gene: TRBJ1-2
d_gene: TRBD1
CDR3aa: CASRQGQGRDYGYTF
CDR3nt: TGTGCCAGCAGACAAGGACAGGGGAGGGACTATGGCTACACCTTC

abundance: .
v_gene: TRBV12-5
j_gene: TRBJ1-2
d_gene: .
CDR3aa: CASGSGDFGYTF
CDR3nt: TGTGCTAGTGGTTCGGGGGACTTCGGCTACACCTTC

abundance: .
v_gene: TRBV7-2
j_gene: TRBJ1-3
d_gene: TRBD1
CDR3aa: CASSQGQGSGNTIYF
CDR3nt: TGTGCCAGCAGCCAAGGACAGGGCTCTGGAAACACCATATATTTT

abundance: .
v_gene: TRBV19
j_gene: TRBJ1-2
d_gene: .
CDR3aa: CASIGESFNNNYGYTF
CDR3nt: TGTGCCAGTATAGGGGAATCCTTCAACAATAACTATGGCTACACCTTC

abundance: .
v_gene: TRBV21-1
j_gene: TRBJ2-2
d_gene: .
CDR3aa: CASSKPSGELTGELFF
CDR3nt: TGTGCCAGCAGCAAACCCAGCGGGGAGCTCACCGGGGAGCTGTTTTTT

abundance: .
v_gene: TRBV19
j_gene: TRBJ1-5
d_gene: .
CDR3aa: CASSIAGDGGQPQHF
CDR3nt: TGTGCCAGTAGTATAGCAGGGGATGGCGGTCAGCCCCAGCATTTT

abundance: .
v_gene: TRBV4-1
j_gene: TRBJ2-7
d_gene: .
CDR3aa: CASSQGRGVGEQYF
CDR3nt: TGCGCCAGCAGCCAAGGCAGGGGAGTTGGCGAGCAGTACTTC

abundance: .
v_gene: TRBV29-1
j_gene: TRBJ2-1
d_gene: TRBD2
CDR3aa: CSVEAGGGLAGNYNEQFF
CDR3nt: TGCAGCGTTGAAGCCGGTGGGGGACTAGCGGGGAATTACAATGAGCAGTTCTTC

abundance: .
v_gene: TRBV27
j_gene: TRBJ1-1
d_gene: TRBD1
CDR3aa: CASSLSRTGAGAFF
CDR3nt: TGTGCCAGCAGTTTATCGCGGACAGGGGCCGGCGCTTTCTTT

abundance: .
v_gene: TRBV5-1
j_gene: TRBJ1-6
d_gene: .
CDR3aa: CASSLATGDSPLHF
CDR3nt: TGCGCCAGCAGCTTGGCCACGGGAGATTCACCCCTCCACTTT

abundance: .
v_gene: TRBV18
j_gene: TRBJ1-3
d_gene: .
CDR3aa: CASSPGQGGSGNTIYF
CDR3nt: TGTGCCAGCTCACCCGGACAAGGGGGCTCTGGAAACACCATATATTTT

abundance: once
v_gene: TRBV2
j_gene: TRBJ2-5
d_gene: TRBD2
CDR3aa: CASYSSGGYQETQYF
CDR3nt: TGTGCCAGCTATTCTAGCGGGGGGTACCAAGAGACCCAGTACTTC

abundance: once
v_gene: TRBV12-5
j_gene: TRBJ1-5
d_gene: .
CDR3aa: CASGLSGNQPQHF
CDR3nt: TGTGCTAGTGGTTTGTCGGGCAATCAGCCCCAGCATTTT

abundance: .
v_gene: TRBV4-1
j_gene: TRBJ1-6
d_gene: .
CDR3aa: CASSPLRAGSYNSPLHF
CDR3nt: TGCGCCAGCAGCCCCCTGAGGGCCGGCTCCTATAATTCACCCCTCCACTTT

abundance: .
v_gene: TRBV12-5
j_gene: TRBJ2-6
d_gene: TRBD1
CDR3aa: CASGSQGASSGANVLTF
CDR3nt: TGTGCTAGTGGTTCCCAGGGGGCGAGCTCTGGGGCCAACGTCCTGACTTTC

abundance: .
v_gene: TRBV5-1
j_gene: TRBJ1-1
d_gene: .
CDR3aa: CASSRGARTEAFF
CDR3nt: TGCGCCAGCTCCCGCGGGGCTCGCACTGAAGCTTTCTTT